This T cell receptor (beta chain) was profiled in a study of blood T cell repertoires in COVID-19. The V gene end was trimmed by 4 bases and the J gene end by 6 bases; junction bases not matched to a gene: 9. This CDR3 is built from 16 residues. Germline V gives CDR1 SGHAT, CDR2 FQNNGV. Per the authors' pipeline: The assay estimated nucleated cells by amplifying reference gene primers. Sequenced by immunoSEQ multiplex PCR; TCRdb stores in-frame clones only, minus some. For V, J and clone size, that table is used; D and trimming come from the DNA. The table shows about 530,000 clones, with roughly 89% occurring only once. Enrollment of patients from Seattle took place during active infection, with longitudinal follow-up.

The J gene is TRBJ1-2, the V gene TRBV11-2; 12 nucleotides match TRBD1. The sample was peripheral blood. The receptor comes from a woman aged 45-59 years with COVID-19, enrolled during active disease. The CDR3: CASSWDRGPAFDGYTF. The DNA of the CDR3 is TGTGCCAGCAGCTGGGACAGGGGGCCTGCTTTTGATGGCTACACCTTC.